This T cell receptor beta chain stems from a study of T cell responses to AZD1222 COVID-19 vaccine. Whole-study context: Second-dose intervals near 4 or 12 weeks were combined. Overall study results and limits: White British ancestry dominated among donors, who included more females, and clonal diversity was possibly underestimated.

Only in-frame clones appear in the TCRdb table, and some are missing; sequencing was by immunoSEQ multiplex PCR. The sample has approximately 76,000 clones, 80% to 85% seen once; the top ten hold 2.9%. Germline assignment: CDR1 MNHEY and CDR2 SVGEGT. The CDR3 runs 11 residues. Note on this clone: The antigen is not known. The junction shows a germline mismatch at one end, possibly a read error.

V is TRBV6-2 or TRBV6-3 and J is TRBJ1-2; TRBD1 aligns across 8 bases. The sample consisted of peripheral blood, taken on day 0 of AZD1222 vaccination. The receptor was derived from an adult in good health. The CDR3 loop is CASSPGTGDAF. The CDR3 DNA reads as TGTGCCAGCAGTCCCGGGACAGGTGACGCCTTC.